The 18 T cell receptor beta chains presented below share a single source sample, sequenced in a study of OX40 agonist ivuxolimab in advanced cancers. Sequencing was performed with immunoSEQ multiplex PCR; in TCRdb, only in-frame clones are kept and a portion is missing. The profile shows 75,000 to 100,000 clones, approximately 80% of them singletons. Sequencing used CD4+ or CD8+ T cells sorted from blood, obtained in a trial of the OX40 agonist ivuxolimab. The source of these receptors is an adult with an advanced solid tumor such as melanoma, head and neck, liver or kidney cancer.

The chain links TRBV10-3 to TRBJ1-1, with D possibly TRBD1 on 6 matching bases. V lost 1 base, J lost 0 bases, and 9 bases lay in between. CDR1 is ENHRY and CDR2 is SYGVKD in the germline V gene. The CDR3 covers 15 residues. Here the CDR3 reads CAISELGALNTEAFF. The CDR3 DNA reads TGTGCCATCAGTGAGTTGGGGGCGCTGAACACTGAAGCTTTCTTT.

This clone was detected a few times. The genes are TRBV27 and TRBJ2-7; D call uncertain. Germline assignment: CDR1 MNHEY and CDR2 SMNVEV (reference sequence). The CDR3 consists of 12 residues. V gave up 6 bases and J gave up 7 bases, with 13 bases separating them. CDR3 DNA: TGTGCCAGCAGAAGACCGGGTAGAGAGCAGTACTTC. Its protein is CASRRPGREQYF.

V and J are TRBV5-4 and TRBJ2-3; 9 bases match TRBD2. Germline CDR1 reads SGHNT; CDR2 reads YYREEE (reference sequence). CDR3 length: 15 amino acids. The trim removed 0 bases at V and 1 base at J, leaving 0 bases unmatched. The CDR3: CASSLVAGGTDTQYF. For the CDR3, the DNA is TGTGCCAGCAGCTTGGTAGCGGGGGGCACAGATACGCAGTATTTT.

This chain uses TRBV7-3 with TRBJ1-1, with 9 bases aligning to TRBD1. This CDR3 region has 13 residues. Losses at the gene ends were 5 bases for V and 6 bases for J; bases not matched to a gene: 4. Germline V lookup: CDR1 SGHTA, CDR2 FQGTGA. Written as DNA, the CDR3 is TGTGCCAGCAGCCCCACAGGGGGCTCTGAAGCTTTCTTT. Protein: CASSPTGGSEAFF.

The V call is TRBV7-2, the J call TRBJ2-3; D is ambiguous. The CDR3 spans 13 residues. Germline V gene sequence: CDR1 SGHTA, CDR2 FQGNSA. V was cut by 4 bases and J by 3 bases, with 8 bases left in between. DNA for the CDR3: TGTGCCAGCAGCTCCCCTCTAACAGATACGCAGTATTTT. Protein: CASSSPLTDTQYF.

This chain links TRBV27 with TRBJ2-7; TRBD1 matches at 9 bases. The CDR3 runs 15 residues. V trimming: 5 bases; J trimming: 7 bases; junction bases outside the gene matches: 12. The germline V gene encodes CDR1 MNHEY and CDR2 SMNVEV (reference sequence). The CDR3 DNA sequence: TGTGCCAGCAGTCCAGGACAGGGGCACTTCGGGGAGCAGTACTTC. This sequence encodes CASSPGQGHFGEQYF.

The DNA for the CDR3 is TGCGCCAGCGGACCCCCGGACCCGGGGCGAAATACGCAGTATTTT. It is translated as CASGPPDPGRNTQYF. The J gene is TRBJ2-3, the V gene TRBV10-2; D may be TRBD1 or TRBD2 (5 bases each). Looked up from germline, CDR1 is WSHSY and CDR2 is SAAADI. V lost 8 bases, J lost 7 bases, and 22 bases lay in between. This CDR3 has 15 amino acids.

CDR3 sequence (DNA): TGTGCCAGCAGTATCGACGGTGGCCGGGGAACTGAAGCTTTCTTT. It specifies CASSIDGGRGTEAFF. V gene TRBV6-1 combines with J gene TRBJ1-1; unclear D gene. Germline V gene data show CDR1 as MNHNS and CDR2 as SASEGT. The V end was cut by 5 bases, the J end by 5 bases, with 18 bases between. The CDR3 is 15 residues long.

The CDR3 DNA is TGTGCCAGCAGCTTAGCGCTCGGACTAGCGGGAGGGGACACAGATACGCAGTATTTT. This translates into CASSLALGLAGGDTDTQYF. The rearrangement links TRBV7-9 to TRBJ2-3; 15 bases align to TRBD2. Trimming cost V 0 bases and J 2 bases; bases outside gene matches: 6. The germline V gene has CDR1 SEHNR and CDR2 FQNEAQ (reference sequence). This CDR3 region has 19 residues.

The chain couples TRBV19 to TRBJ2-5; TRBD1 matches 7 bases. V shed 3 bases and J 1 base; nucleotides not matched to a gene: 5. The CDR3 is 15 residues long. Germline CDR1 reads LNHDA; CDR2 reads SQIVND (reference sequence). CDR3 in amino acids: CASSMGAGGQETQYF. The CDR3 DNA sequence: TGTGCCAGTAGTATGGGGGCAGGGGGCCAAGAGACCCAGTACTTC.

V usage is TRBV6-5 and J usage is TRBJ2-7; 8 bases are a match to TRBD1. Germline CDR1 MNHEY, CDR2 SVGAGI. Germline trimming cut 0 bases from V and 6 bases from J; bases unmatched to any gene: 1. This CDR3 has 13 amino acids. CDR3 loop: CASSYSDRGEQYF. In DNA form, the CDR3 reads TGTGCCAGCAGTTACTCCGACAGGGGCGAGCAGTACTTC.

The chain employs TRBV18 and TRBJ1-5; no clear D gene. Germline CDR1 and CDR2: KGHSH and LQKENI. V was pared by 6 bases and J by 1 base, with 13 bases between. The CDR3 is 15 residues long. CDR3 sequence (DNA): TGTGCCAGCTCTACGACCCGGACCAGCAATCAGCCCCAGCATTTT. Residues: CASSTTRTSNQPQHF.

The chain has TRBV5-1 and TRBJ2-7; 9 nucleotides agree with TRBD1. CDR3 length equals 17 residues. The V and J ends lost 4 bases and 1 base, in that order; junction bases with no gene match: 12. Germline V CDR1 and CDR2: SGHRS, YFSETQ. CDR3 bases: TGCGCCAGCAGCATCCAGCCAGGGGGGACAGGGTCCTACGAGCAGTACTTC. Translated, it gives CASSIQPGGTGSYEQYF.

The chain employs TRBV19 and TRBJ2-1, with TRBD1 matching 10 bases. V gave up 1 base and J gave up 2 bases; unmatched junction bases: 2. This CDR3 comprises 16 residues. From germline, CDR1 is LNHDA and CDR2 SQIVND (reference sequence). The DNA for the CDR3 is TGTGCCAGTAGTATAGGGGACAGGGGAACCTACAATGAGCAGTTCTTC. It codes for CASSIGDRGTYNEQFF.

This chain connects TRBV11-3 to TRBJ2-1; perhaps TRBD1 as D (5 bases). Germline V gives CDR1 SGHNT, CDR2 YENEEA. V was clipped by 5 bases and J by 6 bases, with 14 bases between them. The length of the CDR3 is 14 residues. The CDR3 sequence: CASSPASQGNEQFF. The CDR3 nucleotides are TGTGCCAGCAGCCCAGCGAGCCAGGGCAATGAGCAGTTCTTC. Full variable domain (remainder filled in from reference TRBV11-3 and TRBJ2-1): EAGVVQSPRYKIIEKKQPVAFWCNPISGHNTLYWYLQNLGQGPELLIRYENEEAVDDSQLPKDRFSAERLKGVDSTLKIQPAELGDSAVYLCASSPASQGNEQFFGPGTRLTVL.

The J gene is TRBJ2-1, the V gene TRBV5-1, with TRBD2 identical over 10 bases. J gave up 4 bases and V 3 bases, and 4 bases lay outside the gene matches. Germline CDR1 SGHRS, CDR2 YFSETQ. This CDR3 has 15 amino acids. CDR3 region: CASSSQAGGYNEQFF. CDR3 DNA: TGCGCCAGCAGCTCTCAAGCGGGGGGGTACAATGAGCAGTTCTTC.

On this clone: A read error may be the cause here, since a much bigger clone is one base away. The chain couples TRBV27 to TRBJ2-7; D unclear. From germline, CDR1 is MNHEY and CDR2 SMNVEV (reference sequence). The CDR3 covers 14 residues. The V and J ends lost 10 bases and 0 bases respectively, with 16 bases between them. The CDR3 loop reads CANSPDQTSYEQYF. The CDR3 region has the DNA TGTGCCAACAGCCCTGACCAAACCTCCTACGAGCAGTACTTC.

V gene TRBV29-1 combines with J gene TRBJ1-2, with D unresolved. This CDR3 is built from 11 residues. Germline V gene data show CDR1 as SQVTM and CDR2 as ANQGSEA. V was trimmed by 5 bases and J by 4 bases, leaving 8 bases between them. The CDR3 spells CSVNALYGYTF. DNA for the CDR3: TGCAGCGTTAATGCCCTCTATGGCTACACCTTC.